The 4 T cell receptor beta chains below come from one sample, sequenced in a study of cytomegalovirus exposure and HLA in healthy donors. The protocol was immunoSEQ multiplex PCR, while the TCRdb copy is restricted to in-frame clones and leaves out a portion. Found here are about 110,000 clones, around nine tenths of them singletons; the top ten hold 1.4%. Material for sequencing was PBMCs. Receptors were obtained from a young woman in good health and CMV-seropositive.

The rearrangement uses TRBV4-1 and TRBJ2-1; TRBD2 aligns across 12 bases. Germline V lookup: CDR1 MGHRA, CDR2 YSYEKL. The ends lost 2 bases at V and 0 bases at J; junction bases unmatched: 17. The CDR3 contains 22 residues. The CDR3 DNA sequence: TGCGCCAGCAGCCAATCTACTAGCGGGGGGCACCATTCGTTGAGCTCCTACAATGAGCAGTTCTTC. Translated: CASSQSTSGGHHSLSSYNEQFF.

The rearrangement joins TRBV6-5 to TRBJ2-1; 14 bases align to TRBD2. The length of the CDR3 is 15 residues. Germline CDR1 is MNHEY and CDR2 is SVGAGI. The V gene end was trimmed by 4 bases and the J gene end by 10 bases; junction bases not matched to a gene: 6. The DNA for the CDR3 is TGTGCCAGCAGTTCGGGACTAGCGGGAGTTTACGAGCAGTTCTTC. The encoded protein is CASSSGLAGVYEQFF.

The chain couples TRBV4-2 to TRBJ2-3; TRBD2 aligns across 9 bases. V dropped 0 bases and J dropped 3; count of bases not matched to a gene: 4. Germline CDR1 reads LGHNA; CDR2 reads YNFKEQ. The length of the CDR3 is 16 residues. CDR3 residues: CASSQDRSGGTDTQYF. The CDR3 DNA sequence: TGTGCCAGCAGCCAAGATCGGAGCGGGGGGACAGATACGCAGTATTTT.

V and J are TRBV14 and TRBJ2-1; maybe TRBD1 (6 bases). Germline CDR1 and CDR2: SGHDN and FVKESK. Deletions cut 0 bases from V and 7 bases from J, with 10 bases between. There are 14 residues in the CDR3. Here the CDR3 reads CASSQDRGRNEQFF. CDR3 in DNA: TGTGCCAGCAGCCAAGACAGGGGTCGGAATGAGCAGTTCTTC. Supplemented by reference TRBV14 and TRBJ2-1, the full variable domain reads EAGVTQFPSHSVIEKGQTVTLRCDPISGHDNLYWYRRVMGKEIKFLLHFVKESKQDESGMPNNRFLAERTGGTYSTLKVQPAELEDSGVYFCASSQDRGRNEQFFGPGTRLTVL.